These 21 T cell receptor beta chains originate from one sample sequenced in a study of cytomegalovirus exposure and HLA in healthy donors. Use of 60 Vbeta and 13 Jbeta primers characterized the PCR. The assay was immunoSEQ multiplex PCR, and TCRdb's table has in-frame clones only and misses some. The table has some 150,000 clones, approximately 78% seen once; the top ten hold about 8.1%. The sample comprised PBMCs. The receptors originated from a woman in her 50s in good health and CMV-seropositive.

This chain links TRBV28 with TRBJ1-2; 9 bases align to TRBD1. Germline CDR1 reads MDHEN; CDR2 reads SYDVKM. The CDR3 contains 15 residues. After removal of 5 bases from V and 4 bases from J, the junction contained 8 bases not matched to a gene. The CDR3 coding sequence is TGTGCCAGCAGTAAATGGGACAGGGAGGTCTATGGCTACACCTTC. Translating it yields CASSKWDREVYGYTF.

A few counts support this clone. V gene TRBV10-2 combines with J gene TRBJ1-5; TRBD1 matches at 11 bases. The CDR3 is made up of 14 amino acids. Germline V gives CDR1 WSHSY, CDR2 SAAADI. The junction had 4 bases not matched to a gene; V was cut back by 7 bases and J by 5 bases. The CDR3 nucleotides are TGCGCCAGCATGGACAGGGGGCCATATCAGCCCCAGCATTTT. This sequence encodes CASMDRGPYQPQHF.

V and J are TRBV19 and TRBJ1-1; tentatively, D is TRBD1 (6 bases). Trimming stripped 1 base from V and 11 bases from J, with 14 bases between. Germline CDR1 and CDR2: LNHDA and SQIVND (reference sequence). The CDR3 length is 13 residues. The CDR3 loop is CASSIGTVPAAFF. In DNA, the CDR3 is TGTGCCAGTAGTATAGGGACAGTCCCAGCGGCTTTCTTT.

This sequence joins TRBV7-2 and TRBJ2-5, with 9 bases identical to TRBD1. CDR3 length: 15 amino acids. J was trimmed by 4 bases and V by 1 base; bases with no gene match: 4. Germline V gene sequence: CDR1 SGHTA, CDR2 FQGNSA. CDR3 protein: CASSLEGQGGETQYF. In nucleotides, the CDR3 is TGTGCCAGCAGCTTAGAGGGACAGGGAGGAGAGACCCAGTACTTC.

V and J are TRBV6-4 and TRBJ2-3; 11 bases align to TRBD2. Germline trimming cut 3 bases from V and 4 bases from J; bases unmatched to any gene: 3. Germline assignment: CDR1 MRHNA and CDR2 SNTAGT. CDR3 length: 15 residues. The DNA of the CDR3 is TGTGCCAGCAGTGAACTAGCGGGGGCGGCAGATACGCAGTATTTT. Its translation is CASSELAGAADTQYF.

The chain combines TRBV2 with TRBJ2-5; TRBD2 matches 7 bases. The end of the DNA aligns better with TRBJ2-7, so the J call may be wrong. The CDR3 runs to 17 residues. Germline V CDR1 and CDR2: SNHLY, FYNNEI. The CDR3 DNA reads TGTGCCAGCAGTGATATCGGCGGTTGGGGGGGCTCCTACGAGCAGTACTTC. As protein: CASSDIGGWGGSYEQYF.

This rearrangement joins TRBV5-1 to TRBJ2-3; tentatively, D is TRBD2 (5 bases). This CDR3 region has 15 residues. Between the trimmed V and J ends, which lost 4 bases and 1 base, there was a span of 13 bases. Per germline, CDR1 SGHRS and CDR2 YFSETQ. CDR3 coding DNA: TGCGCCAGCAGCCTGGTGTTCGGGGGCACAGATACGCAGTATTTT. It codes for CASSLVFGGTDTQYF.

The CDR3 bases are TGTGCCAGCAGTGCCCGAAGGGGGCGTCGTGAAAAACTGTTTTTT. Translated, it gives CASSARRGRREKLFF. The chain joins TRBV2 to TRBJ1-4, with 7 bases aligning to TRBD1. CDR3 length: 15 amino acids. From germline, CDR1 is SNHLY and CDR2 FYNNEI. The ends lost 4 bases at V and 7 bases at J; junction bases unmatched: 9.

The chain joins TRBV5-4 to TRBJ2-2; D not certain. The V end lost 6 bases, the J end lost 5 bases, and 8 bases lay between the germline ends. Germline CDR1 reads SGHNT; CDR2 reads YYREEE (reference sequence). CDR3 length equals 12 residues. CDR3 DNA: TGTGCCAGCACCCTCGAGACCGGGGAGCTGTTTTTT. It translates to CASTLETGELFF.

This clone was observed a handful of times. The gene calls are TRBV7-2 and TRBJ2-4; possibly TRBD1 for D (5 bases). V was cut by 0 bases and J by 2 bases, with 8 bases left in between. This CDR3 has 15 amino acids. CDR1 SGHTA and CDR2 FQGNSA come from the germline V gene. The CDR3 loop reads CASSLAKGTKNIQYF. CDR3 coding DNA: TGTGCCAGCAGCTTAGCGAAGGGGACCAAAAACATTCAGTACTTC.

The V and J genes are TRBV29-1 and TRBJ1-1, with D possibly matching TRBD1 (6 bases). This CDR3 region has 13 residues. V was cut by 5 bases and J by 0 bases, with 10 bases left in between. The V gene's germline CDR1 is SQVTM and CDR2 ANQGSEA. The CDR3 spells CSVWTAMNTEAFF. The CDR3, as DNA: TGCAGCGTTTGGACAGCGATGAACACTGAAGCTTTCTTT.

The chain uses TRBV4-3 and TRBJ2-7; D remains ambiguous. Germline lookup yields CDR1 LGHNA and CDR2 YSLEER. The CDR3 totals 15 residues. V was clipped by 0 bases and J by 2 bases, with 11 bases between them. The CDR3 region is CASSQDFGGTYEQYF. In nucleotides, the CDR3 is TGCGCCAGCAGCCAAGATTTCGGCGGAACCTACGAGCAGTACTTC.

The chain is built from TRBV19 and TRBJ2-1; the match to TRBD1 covers 7 bases. After removal of 2 bases from V and 4 bases from J, the junction contained 11 bases not matched to a gene. The CDR3 is 17 amino acids. Germline V gene sequence: CDR1 LNHDA, CDR2 SQIVND (reference sequence). CDR3 sequence: CASSIRGGEGLYNEQFF. The CDR3 bases are TGTGCCAGTAGTATAAGAGGGGGCGAAGGCCTTTACAATGAGCAGTTCTTC. Full variable domain (missing parts from reference TRBV19 and TRBJ2-1): DGGITQSPKYLFRKEGQNVTLSCEQNLNHDAMYWYRQDPGQGLRLIYYSQIVNDFQKGDIAEGYSVSREKKESFPLTVTSAQKNPTAFYLCASSIRGGEGLYNEQFFGPGTRLTVL.

The rearrangement links TRBV19 to TRBJ2-2; TRBD1 is a possible D gene (5 bases). CDR3 length: 15 amino acids. V lost 7 bases and J 4 bases, leaving 16 bases between the germline ends. Germline V lookup: CDR1 LNHDA, CDR2 SQIVND (reference sequence). The CDR3 is CASTSSRQRTGELFF. CDR3 DNA: TGTGCCAGTACCTCCTCAAGACAGCGCACCGGGGAGCTGTTTTTT.

This clone is a singleton in its sample. The chain employs TRBV28 and TRBJ1-1; D not certain. The germline V and J ends were trimmed by 8 bases and 0 bases, with 13 bases remaining between them. The CDR3 totals 14 residues. Germline values: CDR1 MDHEN, CDR2 SYDVKM. The CDR3 DNA reads TGTGCCAGCGGCGCGGGGTTACTGAACACTGAAGCTTTCTTT. The encoded protein is CASGAGLLNTEAFF.

The chain couples TRBV7-9 to TRBJ2-3; TRBD2 might be the D (6 bases). Trimming stripped 3 bases from V and 0 bases from J, with 19 bases between. CDR1 and CDR2 from the germline V gene are SEHNR and FQNEAQ (reference sequence). The CDR3 consists of 18 residues. The CDR3 DNA follows: TGTGCCAGCAGCTTGCCAATACGGACTACCGTAAGCACAGATACGCAGTATTTT. It yields the protein CASSLPIRTTVSTDTQYF.

The rearrangement uses TRBV5-4 and TRBJ2-3; a possible D gene is TRBD2 (6 bases). CDR1 and CDR2 (germline): SGHNT, YYREEE (reference sequence). The germline V and J ends were trimmed by 0 bases and 2 bases, with 13 bases remaining between them. This CDR3 comprises 16 residues. CDR3 in amino acids: CASSLASAGNTDTQYF. DNA of the CDR3: TGTGCCAGCAGCTTGGCCTCGGCGGGAAACACAGATACGCAGTATTTT.

The rearrangement joins TRBV4-3 to TRBJ2-5; possible D gene TRBD2, 5 bases. The tail of the sequence fits TRBJ2-7 better, so the J call may be wrong. This CDR3 is 14 amino acids long. Germline CDR1 LGHNA, CDR2 YSLEER. CDR3 loop: CASSYLYGGHEQYF. The CDR3 DNA follows: TGCGCCAGCAGCTACTTATATGGAGGCCACGAGCAGTACTTC.

This sequence joins TRBV5-4 and TRBJ1-1; 7 bases match TRBD1. The CDR3 sequence is 14 residues long. V shed 4 bases, J shed 6 bases, and the junction held 9 bases outside the gene matches. CDR1 SGHNT and CDR2 YYREEE come from the germline V gene (reference sequence). In DNA, the CDR3 is TGTGCCAGCAGCCAGACGACAGGGTTCGCTGAAGCTTTCTTT. This translates into CASSQTTGFAEAFF.

The sample holds a few counts of this clone. The CDR3 coding sequence is TGTGCCAGCAGCAGGGGACTAGCGGAGACCCAGTACTTC. It codes for CASSRGLAETQYF. The rearrangement links TRBV7-9 to TRBJ2-5, with TRBD2 matching over 10 bases. Germline CDR1 is SEHNR and CDR2 is FQNEAQ (reference sequence). The CDR3 loop spans 13 amino acids. After removal of 5 bases from V and 5 bases from J, the junction contained 2 bases not matched to a gene.

The chain employs TRBV10-3 and TRBJ1-3; D may be TRBD1 (5 bases). The V gene's germline CDR1 is ENHRY and CDR2 SYGVKD. The CDR3 sequence is 16 residues long. Trimming cost V 2 bases and J 9 bases, with 20 bases left between them. The CDR3 sequence is CAISEGPQGVLGTIYF. CDR3 sequence (DNA): TGTGCCATCAGTGAGGGGCCTCAGGGTGTATTAGGCACCATATATTTT.